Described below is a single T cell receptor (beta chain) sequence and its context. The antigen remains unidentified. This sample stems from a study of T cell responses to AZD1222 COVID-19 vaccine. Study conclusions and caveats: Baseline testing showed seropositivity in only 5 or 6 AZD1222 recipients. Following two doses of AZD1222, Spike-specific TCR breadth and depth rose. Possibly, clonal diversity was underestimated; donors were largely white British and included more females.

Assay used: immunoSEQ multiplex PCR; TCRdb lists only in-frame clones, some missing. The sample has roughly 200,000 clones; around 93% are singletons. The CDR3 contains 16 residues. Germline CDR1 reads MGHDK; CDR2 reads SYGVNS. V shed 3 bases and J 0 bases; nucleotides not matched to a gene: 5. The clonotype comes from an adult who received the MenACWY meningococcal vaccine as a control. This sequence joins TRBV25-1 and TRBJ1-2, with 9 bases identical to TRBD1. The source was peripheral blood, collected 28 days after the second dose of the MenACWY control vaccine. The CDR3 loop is CASSDRDRASNYGYTF. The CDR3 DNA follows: TGTGCCAGCAGTGACCGGGACAGGGCGTCTAACTATGGCTACACCTTC.